This T cell receptor (beta chain) was profiled in a study of blood T cell repertoires in COVID-19 (TCRdb year 2020). Background on the whole study: Samples from collaborators originated in the United States, Italy and Spain and spanned both the acute and convalescent phases of COVID-19. The dataset comprised deeply sampled blood TCRbeta repertoires from subjects exposed to, actively infected with, or recovered from COVID-19. The repertoires were released in a freely available public database intended as a resource for research on the immune response to SARS-CoV-2. The material from the prospective study consisted of cDNA or gDNA derived from T cells, B-cell-depleted T cells, or PBMCs. Where available, HLA class I and class II types were obtained from metadata supplied by the sample provider rather than from assay-based typing. Sample metadata almost always included a de-identified subject ID, COVID-19 status, age in years and sex. The samples were drawn from two sources: the first 160 participants of the ongoing ImmuneRACE study, and 1,000 to 1,500 subjects contributed by 6 global collaborators.

Details on this clone: The specificity of this receptor is unknown. The record has no base qualities; no much larger clone is one base away.

At one collaborating source in Seattle, patients were enrolled during active infection and were followed longitudinally through the course of disease. Collaborating institutions collected whole blood in K2EDTA tubes following their own protocols. For TCRbeta analysis, collaborators shipped samples as frozen whole blood, isolated PBMCs, or DNA extracted from either of those sample types. Via the germline V gene, CDR1 is SGHAT and CDR2 FQNNGV. The junction carries 10 bases between V and J, which are trimmed by 1 base and 1 base respectively. There are 15 amino acids in the CDR3, from cysteine to phenylalanine inclusive. Only CDR3 DNA remains: 45 bases, in frame from the first base. Study-level results and caveats: The quantity of clinical and demographic metadata differed by source and by participant and was supplied without curation.

TCRbeta CDR3 regions were amplified from genomic DNA using the immunoSEQ Assay, a bias-controlled multiplex PCR. The authors' pipeline ran thus. Within the assay, amplification of reference gene primers was used to estimate how many nucleated cells each sample contained. To quantify the absolute abundance of each unique TCRbeta CDR3 rearrangement, sequence reads were collapsed and filtered. For each sample, productive Simpson clonality was calculated as the square root of Simpson's diversity index across productive rearrangements. Imported from immuneACCESS, the table was reduced by TCRdb to in-frame sequences with V and J called. These copies leave out some clones; in studies compared against another copy, an unresolved V gene accounts for under half, and the cause of the remainder is not known. V, J and clone size are those of that table, while D and trimming were read from the DNA. The sample has hundreds of thousands of clones on record, approximately 88% of them singletons. The ten most abundant clones make up roughly 6.8% of the sample.

The receptor chain draws on TRBV11-2 and TRBJ2-5; no D gene can be assigned with confidence. The sequenced sample consisted of peripheral blood. The sequence was obtained from a woman in her 30s with COVID-19, enrolled during active disease. In nucleotide form, the sequence is TGTGCCAGCAGCTTAGGATCCGGTTTCCAAGAGACCCAGTACTTC. Translated, it gives CASSLGSGFQETQYF.